A selection of T cell receptor beta chains follows, all from one sample in a study of long-term antiretroviral therapy in people with HIV. Clones were read by immunoSEQ multiplex PCR, and TCRdb kept only the in-frame ones, dropping some. The data show 13,000 or so clones, approximately 80% seen once. The specimen comprised unsorted PBMCs, sampled 1.3 years after starting antiretroviral therapy. Receptors were obtained from a woman aged 18-30 years with HIV. The CDR3 runs from the conserved cysteine through the conserved F or W. Each record gives: clone size, J gene, V gene, D gene, CDR3 protein, CDR3 DNA. The D gene is left open where the match is weak. The size entry is marked missing in some rows and otherwise reads once, few, many or a size class.

-,TRBJ2-7,TRBV13,-,CASSLGALEGQRDF,TGTGCCAGCAGCTTAGGCGCTTTAGAAGGACAGCGAGACTTC
-,TRBJ2-1,TRBV7-8,TRBD2,CASSWGLATLNEQFF,TGTGCCAGCAGCTGGGGACTAGCGACCCTAAATGAGCAGTTCTTC
-,TRBJ1-3,TRBV6-5,-,CASSYSVSSGNTIYF,TGTGCCAGCAGTTACTCAGTGAGCTCTGGAAACACCATATATTTT
-,TRBJ2-3,TRBV7-2,-,CASWGTRTDTQYF,TGTGCCAGCTGGGGAACGAGAACAGATACGCAGTATTTT
-,TRBJ1-1,TRBV13,TRBD1,CASSLGRGTGAEAFF,TGTGCCAGCAGCTTAGGCCGGGGGACAGGGGCTGAAGCTTTCTTT
-,TRBJ2-7,TRBV7-8,-,CASSLVIYEQYF,TGTGCCAGCAGCTTGGTGATTTACGAGCAGTACTTC
-,TRBJ2-1,TRBV5-1,-,CASSSGDWANEQFF,TGCGCCAGCAGCTCCGGGGACTGGGCCAATGAGCAGTTCTTC
few,TRBJ2-2,TRBV19,TRBD2,CATGAGGIGELFF,TGTGCCACCGGAGCGGGAGGAATCGGGGAGCTGTTTTTT
-,TRBJ2-1,TRBV19,-,CASSMAFWSYNEQFF,TGTGCCAGTAGTATGGCGTTTTGGTCGTACAATGAGCAGTTCTTC
-,TRBJ2-3,TRBV15,TRBD1,CATSRGTADTQYF,TGTGCCACCAGCAGGGGGACAGCAGATACGCAGTATTTT
-,TRBJ1-1,TRBV10-2,-,CASSGGTDTEAFF,TGCGCCAGCAGTGGAGGGACCGACACTGAAGCTTTCTTT
-,TRBJ1-6,TRBV7-2,-,CASSLSQDSSPLHF,TGTGCCAGCAGCTTAAGCCAGGACAGCTCACCCCTCCACTTT
-,TRBJ2-5,TRBV7-9,-,CASSEGGGPGDYF,TGTGCCAGCAGCGAAGGGGGGGGACCAGGAGACTACTTC
-,TRBJ2-1,TRBV10-3,TRBD2,CAISDGTSGGYNEQFF,TGTGCCATCAGTGACGGGACTAGCGGGGGCTACAATGAGCAGTTCTTC
-,TRBJ2-2,TRBV6-1,-,CASRDFLNTGELFF,TGTGCCAGCAGGGATTTCCTAAACACCGGGGAGCTGTTTTTT
once,TRBJ1-5,TRBV7-2,-,CASRRDGSNQPQHF,TGTGCCAGCAGACGCGACGGTAGCAATCAGCCCCAGCATTTT
-,TRBJ2-1,TRBV5-1,-,CASSLSGDFYNEQFF,TGCGCCAGCAGCTTGTCAGGGGATTTCTACAATGAGCAGTTCTTC
once,TRBJ2-5,TRBV11-3,-,CASPERYRRGQETQYF,TGTGCCAGCCCCGAGAGGTACCGGAGGGGCCAAGAGACCCAGTACTTC
medium-sized,TRBJ1-2,TRBV7-8,-,CASSSPEGNGYGYTF,TGTGCCAGCAGCTCACCGGAAGGGAATGGCTATGGCTACACCTTC
few,TRBJ2-1,TRBV28,TRBD2,CASSLGTSGRGSYNEQFF,TGTGCCAGCAGTTTAGGGACTAGCGGGAGGGGCTCCTACAATGAGCAGTTCTTC
-,TRBJ2-7,TRBV27,-,CASSFRGLGTYEQYF,TGTGCCAGCAGTTTCAGGGGATTGGGGACCTACGAGCAGTACTTC
-,TRBJ2-3,TRBV9,-,CASSVGGKDTQYF,TGTGCCAGCAGCGTAGGGGGGAAAGATACGCAGTATTTT
-,TRBJ1-1,TRBV7-2,-,CASSPQQGTEAFF,TGTGCCAGCAGCCCTCAGCAGGGGACAGAAGCTTTCTTT
-,TRBJ2-7,TRBV7-9,-,CASSRFEGVSYEQYF,TGTGCCAGCAGCCGCTTTGAAGGCGTCTCCTACGAGCAGTACTTC
-,TRBJ2-5,TRBV4-2,TRBD2,CASSQGGGRISETQYF,TGTGCCAGCAGCCAAGGGGGCGGGAGAATCTCTGAGACCCAGTACTTC
-,TRBJ2-5,TRBV4-1,TRBD2,CASSRGTSAVQETQYF,TGCGCCAGCAGCCGGGGGACTAGCGCGGTGCAAGAGACCCAGTACTTC
-,TRBJ2-7,TRBV28,TRBD1,CASSKTGTEYEQYF,TGTGCCAGCAGTAAGACAGGGACCGAGTACGAGCAGTACTTC
-,TRBJ2-3,TRBV28,-,CASSYRRPGPWATDTQYF,TGTGCCAGCAGTTATCGTAGACCCGGGCCGTGGGCCACAGATACGCAGTATTTT
once,TRBJ1-2,TRBV4-3,-,CASSQDRLPNYGYTF,TGCGCCAGCAGCCAAGATAGACTTCCTAACTATGGCTACACCTTC
-,TRBJ1-2,TRBV28,-,CASSLFTENYGYTF,TGTGCCAGCAGTTTATTTACAGAGAACTATGGCTACACCTTC
-,TRBJ2-2,TRBV2,TRBD1,CASSAGGNTGELFF,TGTGCCAGCAGTGCAGGGGGCAACACCGGGGAGCTGTTTTTT
once,TRBJ2-1,TRBV7-9,TRBD2,CASSSTQAGYNEQFF,TGTGCCAGCAGCTCCACACAAGCGGGGTACAATGAGCAGTTCTTC
-,TRBJ1-5,TRBV7-2,-,CASSQGREKYQPQHF,TGTGCCAGCAGCCAGGGGAGAGAGAAATATCAGCCCCAGCATTTT
-,TRBJ1-2,TRBV6-1,TRBD1,CASSAGTGILQYGYTF,TGTGCCAGCAGTGCCGGGACAGGGATTCTTCAATATGGCTACACCTTC
-,TRBJ2-7,TRBV29-1,-,CSVEPHGDSYEQYF,TGCAGCGTTGAACCCCACGGGGACTCCTACGAGCAGTACTTC
-,TRBJ2-5,TRBV6-5,TRBD2,CASSSLAGGSGETQYF,TGTGCCAGCAGTTCGTTAGCGGGGGGGTCGGGTGAGACCCAGTACTTC
-,TRBJ2-1,TRBV15,TRBD2,CATSRDRAGKGEGEQFF,TGTGCCACCAGCAGAGACAGAGCGGGAAAAGGGGAAGGAGAGCAGTTCTTC
-,TRBJ1-2,TRBV21-1,-,CASSNHNYGYTF,TGTGCCAGCAGCAATCATAACTATGGCTACACCTTC
-,TRBJ2-7,TRBV6-1,-,CASSGTGDLSSYEQYF,TGTGCCAGCAGTGGGACGGGGGACTTAAGCTCCTACGAGCAGTACTTC
-,TRBJ1-1,TRBV18,-,CASSRSGNTEAFF,TGTGCCAGCTCACGGAGTGGGAACACTGAAGCTTTCTTT
-,TRBJ2-7,TRBV10-3,-,CAISGDFATPYEQYF,TGTGCCATCAGTGGGGACTTCGCAACCCCCTACGAGCAGTACTTC
-,TRBJ1-2,TRBV7-2,-,CASSFGTRKGYTF,TGTGCCAGCAGCTTCGGGACAAGAAAAGGCTACACCTTC
-,TRBJ1-6,TRBV19,TRBD1,CASSPTGNGSPLHF,TGTGCCAGTAGCCCGACAGGGAATGGTTCACCCCTCCACTTT
-,TRBJ1-2,TRBV6-5,-,CASKVGVNYGYTF,TGTGCCAGCAAGGTGGGAGTTAACTATGGCTACACCTTC
-,TRBJ2-1,TRBV5-1,-,CASSLMGGGLNEQFF,TGCGCCAGCAGCTTGATGGGAGGGGGGTTGAATGAGCAGTTCTTC
-,TRBJ2-3,TRBV29-1,TRBD2,CSVGGLAGGPDTDTQYF,TGCAGCGTTGGGGGACTAGCGGGAGGGCCTGACACAGATACGCAGTATTTT
medium-sized,TRBJ2-5,TRBV7-9,TRBD1,CASSESDRGIFETQYF,TGTGCCAGCAGCGAGTCGGACAGGGGAATATTCGAGACCCAGTACTTC
few,TRBJ1-2,TRBV7-7,-,CASSPGNYGYTF,TGTGCCAGCAGCCCCGGTAACTATGGCTACACCTTC
-,TRBJ1-6,TRBV11-2,-,CASSPQGEASPLHF,TGTGCCAGCAGCCCCCAAGGGGAGGCATCACCCCTCCACTTT
-,TRBJ2-2,TRBV28,-,CASKPTDMNTGELFF,TGTGCCAGCAAACCGACAGATATGAACACCGGGGAGCTGTTTTTT
-,TRBJ2-7,TRBV28,TRBD1,CASSWTGSSYEQYF,TGTGCCAGCAGTTGGACAGGGTCGAGCTACGAGCAGTACTTC
-,TRBJ1-1,TRBV7-9,-,CASSLGALAFF,TGTGCCAGCAGCTTAGGAGCGTTAGCTTTCTTT
few,TRBJ1-2,TRBV27,TRBD1,CASSQMWDSRRYGYTF,TGTGCCAGCAGCCAGATGTGGGACAGTCGAAGATATGGCTACACCTTC